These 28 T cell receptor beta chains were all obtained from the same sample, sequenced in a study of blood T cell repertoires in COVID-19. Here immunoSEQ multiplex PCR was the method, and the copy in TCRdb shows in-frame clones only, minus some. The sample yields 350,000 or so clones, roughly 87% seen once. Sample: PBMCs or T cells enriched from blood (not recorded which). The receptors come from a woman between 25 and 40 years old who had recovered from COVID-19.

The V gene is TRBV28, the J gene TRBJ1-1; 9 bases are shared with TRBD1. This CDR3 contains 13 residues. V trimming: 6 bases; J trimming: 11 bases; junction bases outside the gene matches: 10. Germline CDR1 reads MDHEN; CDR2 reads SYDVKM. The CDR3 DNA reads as TGTGCCAGCAGCACACAGGGGGCAGGTTTGGCTTTCTTT. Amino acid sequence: CASSTQGAGLAFF.

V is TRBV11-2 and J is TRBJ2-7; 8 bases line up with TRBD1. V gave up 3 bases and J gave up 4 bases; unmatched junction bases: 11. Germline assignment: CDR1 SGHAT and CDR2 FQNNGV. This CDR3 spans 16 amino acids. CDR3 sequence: CASSFHLRGRFYEQYF. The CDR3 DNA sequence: TGTGCCAGCAGCTTTCACCTCAGGGGGCGCTTTTACGAGCAGTACTTC.

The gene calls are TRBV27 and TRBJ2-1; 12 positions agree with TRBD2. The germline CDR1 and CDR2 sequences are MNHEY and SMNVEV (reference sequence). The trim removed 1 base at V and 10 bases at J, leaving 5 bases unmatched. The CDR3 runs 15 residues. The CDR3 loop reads CASSLWPSGGEEQFF. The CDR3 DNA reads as TGTGCCAGCAGTTTATGGCCTAGCGGGGGGGAAGAGCAGTTCTTC.

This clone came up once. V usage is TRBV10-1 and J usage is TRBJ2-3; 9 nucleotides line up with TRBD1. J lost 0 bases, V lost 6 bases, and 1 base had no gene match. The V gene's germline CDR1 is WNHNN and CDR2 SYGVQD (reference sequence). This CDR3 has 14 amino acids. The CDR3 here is CASSGTGSTDTQYF. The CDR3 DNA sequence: TGCGCCAGCAGCGGGACAGGGAGCACAGATACGCAGTATTTT.

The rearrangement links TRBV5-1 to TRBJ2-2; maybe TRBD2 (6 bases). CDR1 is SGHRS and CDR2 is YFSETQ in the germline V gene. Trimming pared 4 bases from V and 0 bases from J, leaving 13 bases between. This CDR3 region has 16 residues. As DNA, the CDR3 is TGCGCCAGCAGCCCCCCCACGGGGGCGAACACCGGGGAGCTGTTTTTT. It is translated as CASSPPTGANTGELFF.

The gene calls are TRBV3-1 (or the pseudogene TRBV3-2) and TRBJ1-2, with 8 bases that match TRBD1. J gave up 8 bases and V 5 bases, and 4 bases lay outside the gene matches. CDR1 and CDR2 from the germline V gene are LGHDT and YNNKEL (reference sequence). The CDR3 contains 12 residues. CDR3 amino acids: CASSAPGGGYTF. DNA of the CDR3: TGTGCCAGCAGCGCACCAGGGGGCGGCTACACCTTC.

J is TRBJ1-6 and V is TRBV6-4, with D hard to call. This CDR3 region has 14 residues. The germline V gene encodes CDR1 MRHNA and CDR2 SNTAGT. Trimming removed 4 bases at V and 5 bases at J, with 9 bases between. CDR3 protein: CASSVRVNNSPLHF. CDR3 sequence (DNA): TGTGCCAGCAGTGTAAGAGTAAATAATTCACCCCTCCACTTT.

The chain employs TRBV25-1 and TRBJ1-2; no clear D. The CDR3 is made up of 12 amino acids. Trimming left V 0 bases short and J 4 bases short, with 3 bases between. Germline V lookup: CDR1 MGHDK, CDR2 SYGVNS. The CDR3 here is CASSEYSYGYTF. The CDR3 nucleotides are TGTGCCAGCAGTGAATACAGCTATGGCTACACCTTC.

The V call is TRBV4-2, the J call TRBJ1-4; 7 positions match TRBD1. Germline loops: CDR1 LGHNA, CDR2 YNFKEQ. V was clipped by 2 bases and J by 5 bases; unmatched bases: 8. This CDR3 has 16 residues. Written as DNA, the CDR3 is TGTGCCAGCAGCCAACGAAACAGGGGTCGAAATGAAAAACTGTTTTTT. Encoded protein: CASSQRNRGRNEKLFF.

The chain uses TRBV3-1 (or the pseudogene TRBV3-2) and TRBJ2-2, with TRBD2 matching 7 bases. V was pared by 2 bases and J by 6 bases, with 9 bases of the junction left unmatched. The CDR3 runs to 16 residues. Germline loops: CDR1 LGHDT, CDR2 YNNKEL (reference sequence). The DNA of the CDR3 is TGTGCCAGCAGCCAACCCCCTAGCGGAGGACCCGGGGAGCTGTTTTTT. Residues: CASSQPPSGGPGELFF.

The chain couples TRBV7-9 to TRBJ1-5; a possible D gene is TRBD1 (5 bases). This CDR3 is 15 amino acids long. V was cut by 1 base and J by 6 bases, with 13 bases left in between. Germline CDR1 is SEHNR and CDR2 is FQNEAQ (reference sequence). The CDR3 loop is CASSLVGGVAQPQHF. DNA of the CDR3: TGTGCCAGCAGCTTAGTAGGAGGGGTCGCTCAGCCCCAGCATTTT. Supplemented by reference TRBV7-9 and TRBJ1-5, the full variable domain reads DTGVSQNPRHKITKRGQNVTFRCDPISEHNRLYWYRQTLGQGPEFLTYFQNEAQLEKSRLLSDRFSAERPKGSFSTLEIQRTEQGDSAMYLCASSLVGGVAQPQHFGDGTRLSIL.

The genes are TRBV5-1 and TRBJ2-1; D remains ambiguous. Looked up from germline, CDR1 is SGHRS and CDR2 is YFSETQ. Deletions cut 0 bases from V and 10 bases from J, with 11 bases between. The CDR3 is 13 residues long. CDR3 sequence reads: CASSLGMETEQFF. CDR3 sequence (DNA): TGCGCCAGCAGCTTGGGCATGGAGACCGAGCAGTTCTTC.

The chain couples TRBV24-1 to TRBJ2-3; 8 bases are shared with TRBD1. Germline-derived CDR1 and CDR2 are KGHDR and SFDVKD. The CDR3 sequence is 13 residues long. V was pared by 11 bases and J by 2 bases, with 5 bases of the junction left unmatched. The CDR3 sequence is CASSGGNTDTQYF. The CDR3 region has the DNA TGTGCCAGCTCAGGGGGCAACACAGATACGCAGTATTTT.

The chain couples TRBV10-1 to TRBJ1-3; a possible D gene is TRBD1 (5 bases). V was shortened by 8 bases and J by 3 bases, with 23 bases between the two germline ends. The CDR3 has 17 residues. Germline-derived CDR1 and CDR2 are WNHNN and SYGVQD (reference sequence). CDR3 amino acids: CASRRDPRVHIGNTIYF. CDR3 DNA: TGCGCCAGCCGCCGAGACCCCAGGGTACATATTGGAAACACCATATATTTT.

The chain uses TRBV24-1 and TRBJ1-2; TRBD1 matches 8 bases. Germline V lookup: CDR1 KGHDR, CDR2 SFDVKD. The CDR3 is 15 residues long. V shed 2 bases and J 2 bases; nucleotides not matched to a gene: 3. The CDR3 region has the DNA TGTGCCACCAGTGATTCCGGGACAGGCAACTATGGCTACACCTTC. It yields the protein CATSDSGTGNYGYTF.

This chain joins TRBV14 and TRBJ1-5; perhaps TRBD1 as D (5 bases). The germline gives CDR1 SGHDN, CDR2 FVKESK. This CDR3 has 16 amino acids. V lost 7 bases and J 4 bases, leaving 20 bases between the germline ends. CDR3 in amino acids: CASKVAGRCDNQPQHF. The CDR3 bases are TGTGCCAGCAAGGTTGCAGGGAGGTGTGATAATCAGCCCCAGCATTTT.

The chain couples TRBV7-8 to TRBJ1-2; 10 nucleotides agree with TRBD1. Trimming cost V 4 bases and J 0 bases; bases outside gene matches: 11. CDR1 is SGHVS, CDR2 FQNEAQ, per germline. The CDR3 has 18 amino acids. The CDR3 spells CASSSGDRGLPSNYGYTF. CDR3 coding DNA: TGTGCCAGCAGCTCAGGAGACAGGGGGCTTCCGTCTAACTATGGCTACACCTTC.

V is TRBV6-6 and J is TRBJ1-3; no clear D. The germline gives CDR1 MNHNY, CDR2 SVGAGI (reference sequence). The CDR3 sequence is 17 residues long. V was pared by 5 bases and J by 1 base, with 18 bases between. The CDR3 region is CASSPFGASSSGNTIYF. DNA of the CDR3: TGTGCCAGCAGTCCCTTTGGAGCATCATCTTCTGGAAACACCATATATTTT.

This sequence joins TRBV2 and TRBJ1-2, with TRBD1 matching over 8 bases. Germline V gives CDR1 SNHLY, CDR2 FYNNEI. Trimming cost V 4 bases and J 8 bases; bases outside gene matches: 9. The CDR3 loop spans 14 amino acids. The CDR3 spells CASSVSSDRAGYTF. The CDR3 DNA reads TGTGCCAGCAGTGTCTCCTCGGACAGGGCGGGCTACACCTTC.

CDR3: CASSLQGAGNTIYF. Written as DNA, the CDR3 is TGTGCCAGCAGTCTCCAGGGGGCTGGAAACACCATATATTTT. V and J are TRBV25-1 and TRBJ1-3, with 7 bases matching TRBD1. With V trimmed by 5 bases and J by 2 bases, 3 bases remained unmatched. In germline, CDR1 is MGHDK, CDR2 SYGVNS. This CDR3 spans 14 amino acids.

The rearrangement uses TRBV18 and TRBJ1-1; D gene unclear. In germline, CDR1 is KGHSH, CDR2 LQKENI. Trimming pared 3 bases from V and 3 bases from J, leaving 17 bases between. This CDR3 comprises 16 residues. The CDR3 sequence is CASSPPVGGPDTEAFF. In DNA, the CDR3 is TGTGCCAGCTCACCCCCGGTTGGCGGCCCAGACACTGAAGCTTTCTTT.

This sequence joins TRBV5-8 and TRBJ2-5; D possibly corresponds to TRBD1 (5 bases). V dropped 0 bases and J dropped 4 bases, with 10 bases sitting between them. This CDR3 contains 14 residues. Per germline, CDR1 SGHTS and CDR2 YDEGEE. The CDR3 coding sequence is TGTGCCAGCAGCTTGGGCGCAGGGATAGAGACCCAGTACTTC. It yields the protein CASSLGAGIETQYF.

CDR3 nucleotide sequence: TGTGCCAGCAGTGTTGCGTACACCGGGGAGCTGTTTTTT. Its translation is CASSVAYTGELFF. The gene calls are TRBV2 and TRBJ2-2; D gene uncertain. The CDR3 sequence is 13 residues long. Germline loops: CDR1 SNHLY, CDR2 FYNNEI. Trimming removed 4 bases at V and 3 bases at J, with 6 bases between.

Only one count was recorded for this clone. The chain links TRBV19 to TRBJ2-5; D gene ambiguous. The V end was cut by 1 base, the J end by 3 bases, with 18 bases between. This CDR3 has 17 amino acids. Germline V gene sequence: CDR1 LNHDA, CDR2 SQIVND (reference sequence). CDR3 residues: CASSIAAGSEREETQYF. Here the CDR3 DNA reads TGTGCCAGTAGTATAGCGGCCGGCTCGGAGCGCGAAGAGACCCAGTACTTC.

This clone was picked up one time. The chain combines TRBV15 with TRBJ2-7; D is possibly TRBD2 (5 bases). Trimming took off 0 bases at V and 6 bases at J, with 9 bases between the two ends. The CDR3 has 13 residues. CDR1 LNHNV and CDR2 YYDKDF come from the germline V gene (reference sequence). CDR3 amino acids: CATSRDEGSEQYF. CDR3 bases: TGTGCCACCAGCAGAGATGAGGGATCCGAGCAGTACTTC.

The CDR3: CASSYYGTFGGTDTQYF. The CDR3 DNA is TGTGCCAGCAGTTATTACGGGACATTTGGGGGCACAGATACGCAGTATTTT. The chain employs TRBV28 and TRBJ2-3; TRBD1 is a possible D gene (6 bases). V was shortened by 4 bases and J by 1 base, with 18 bases between the two germline ends. Germline CDR1 MDHEN, CDR2 SYDVKM. The CDR3 sequence is 17 residues long.

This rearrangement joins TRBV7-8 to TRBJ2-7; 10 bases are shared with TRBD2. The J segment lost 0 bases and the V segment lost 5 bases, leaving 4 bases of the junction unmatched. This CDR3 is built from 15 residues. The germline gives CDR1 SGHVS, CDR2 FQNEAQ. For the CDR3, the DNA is TGTGCCAGCAGCACAGGACTAGCGGTCTCCTACGAGCAGTACTTC. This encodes CASSTGLAVSYEQYF.

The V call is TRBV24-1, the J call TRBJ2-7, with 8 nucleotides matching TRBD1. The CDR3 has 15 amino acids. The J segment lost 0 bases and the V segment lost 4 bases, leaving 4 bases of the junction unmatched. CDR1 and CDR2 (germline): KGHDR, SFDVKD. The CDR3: CATSDPTGDSYEQYF. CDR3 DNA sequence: TGTGCCACCAGTGACCCGACAGGGGACTCCTACGAGCAGTACTTC.